A single TCR beta chain is shown here with its context. This CDR3 region has 15 residues. V was clipped by 6 bases and J by 5 bases; unmatched bases: 8. In germline, CDR1 is SNHLY, CDR2 FYNNEI. Only in-frame clones appear in the TCRdb table, and some are missing; sequencing was by immunoSEQ multiplex PCR. The sample consists of about 180,000 clones, 80% of them appearing once. This sample was taken from a study of blood T cell repertoires in COVID-19. Overall study context: Acute-phase and convalescent COVID-19 samples originated in the United States, Italy and Spain. The cDNA or gDNA used as material had been derived from T cells, B-cell-depleted T cells, or PBMCs.

A COVID-19 case had been met by exposed participants during the 2 weeks before study entry. The chain combines TRBV2 with TRBJ2-1; 9 bases match TRBD1. The sequencing input was PBMCs or T cells enriched from blood (not recorded which). This TCR was sampled from a man aged 55-75 years who had been exposed to COVID-19. In DNA, the CDR3 is TGTGCCAGCAGCTTGAAGGGACAGGGAAACAATGAGCAGTTCTTC. Encoded protein: CASSLKGQGNNEQFF.